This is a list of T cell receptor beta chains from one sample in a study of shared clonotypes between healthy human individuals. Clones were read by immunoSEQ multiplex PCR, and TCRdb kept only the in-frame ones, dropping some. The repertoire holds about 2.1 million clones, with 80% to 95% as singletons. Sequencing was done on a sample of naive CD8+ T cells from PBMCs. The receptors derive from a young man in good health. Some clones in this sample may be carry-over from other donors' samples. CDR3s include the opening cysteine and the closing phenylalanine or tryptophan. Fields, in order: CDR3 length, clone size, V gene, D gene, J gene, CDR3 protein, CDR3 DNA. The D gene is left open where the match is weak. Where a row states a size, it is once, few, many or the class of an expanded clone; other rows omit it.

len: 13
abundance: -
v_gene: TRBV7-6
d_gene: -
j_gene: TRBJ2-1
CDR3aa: CASSFGPLNEQFF
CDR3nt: TGTGCCAGCAGCTTCGGACCCCTCAATGAGCAGTTCTTC

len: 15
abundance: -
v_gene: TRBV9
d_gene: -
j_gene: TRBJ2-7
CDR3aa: CASSEGGGPSYEQYF
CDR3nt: TGTGCCAGCAGTGAGGGGGGTGGGCCCTCCTACGAGCAGTACTTC

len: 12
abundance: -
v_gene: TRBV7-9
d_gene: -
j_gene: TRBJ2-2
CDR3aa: CASSYRTGELFF
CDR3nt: TGTGCCAGCAGCTACAGAACCGGGGAGCTGTTTTTT

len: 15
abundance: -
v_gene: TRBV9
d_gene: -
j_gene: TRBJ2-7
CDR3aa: CASSDRPSPIYEQYF
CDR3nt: TGTGCCAGCAGCGACAGGCCCTCTCCTATCTACGAGCAGTACTTC

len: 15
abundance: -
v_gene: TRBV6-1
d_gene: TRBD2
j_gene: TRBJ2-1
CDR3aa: CASREGLAGYNEQFF
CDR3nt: TGTGCCAGCAGGGAAGGACTAGCGGGATACAATGAGCAGTTCTTC

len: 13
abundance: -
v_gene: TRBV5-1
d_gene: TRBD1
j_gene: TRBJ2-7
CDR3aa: CASGTGDSYEQYF
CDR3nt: TGCGCCAGCGGGACAGGGGATTCCTACGAGCAGTACTTC

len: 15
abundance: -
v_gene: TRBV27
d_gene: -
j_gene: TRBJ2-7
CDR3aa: CASSLSPGLRGEQYF
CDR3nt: TGTGCCAGCAGTTTATCTCCTGGGCTCAGGGGCGAGCAGTACTTC

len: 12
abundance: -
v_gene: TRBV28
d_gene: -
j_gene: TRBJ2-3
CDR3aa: CASNHRGLGQYF
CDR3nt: TGTGCCAGCAACCATCGGGGTCTTGGGCAGTATTTT

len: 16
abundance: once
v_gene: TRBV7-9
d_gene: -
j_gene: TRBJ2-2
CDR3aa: CASSLPLDPAGGELFF
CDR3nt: TGTGCCAGCAGCCTCCCTTTGGACCCGGCGGGCGGGGAGCTGTTTTTT

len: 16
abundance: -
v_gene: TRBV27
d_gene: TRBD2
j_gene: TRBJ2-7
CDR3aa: CASSLARTSGSHEQYF
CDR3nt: TGTGCCAGCAGTTTAGCCCGGACTAGCGGGAGCCACGAGCAGTACTTC

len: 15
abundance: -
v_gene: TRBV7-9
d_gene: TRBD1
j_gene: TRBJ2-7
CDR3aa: CASSSSHRGSYEQYF
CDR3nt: TGTGCCAGCAGCTCCTCCCACAGGGGATCCTACGAGCAGTACTTC

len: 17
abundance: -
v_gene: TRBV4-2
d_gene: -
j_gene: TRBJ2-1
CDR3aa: CASSQDSSRGSYNEQFF
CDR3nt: TGTGCCAGCAGCCAAGATTCCAGCCGCGGGTCCTACAATGAGCAGTTCTTC

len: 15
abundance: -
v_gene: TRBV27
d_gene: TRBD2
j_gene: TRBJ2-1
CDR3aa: CASSFNLAGVNEQFF
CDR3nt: TGTGCCAGCAGTTTTAACCTAGCGGGGGTGAATGAGCAGTTCTTC

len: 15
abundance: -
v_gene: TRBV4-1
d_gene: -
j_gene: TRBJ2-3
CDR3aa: CASSQGLSYTDTQYF
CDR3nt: TGCGCCAGCAGCCAAGGGCTCTCCTACACAGATACGCAGTATTTT

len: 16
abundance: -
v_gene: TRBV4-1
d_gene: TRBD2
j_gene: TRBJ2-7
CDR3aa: CASSPQGTSGTYEQYF
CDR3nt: TGCGCCAGCAGCCCCCAAGGGACTAGCGGTACCTACGAGCAGTACTTC

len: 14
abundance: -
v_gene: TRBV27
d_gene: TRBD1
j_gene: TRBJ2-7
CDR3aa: CASRTAGGIHEQYF
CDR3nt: TGTGCCAGCAGGACGGCAGGGGGCATCCACGAGCAGTACTTC

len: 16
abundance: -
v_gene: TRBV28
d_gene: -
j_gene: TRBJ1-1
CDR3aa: CASISAGTGSNTEAFF
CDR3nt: TGTGCCAGCATCTCCGCGGGAACAGGGTCGAACACTGAAGCTTTCTTT

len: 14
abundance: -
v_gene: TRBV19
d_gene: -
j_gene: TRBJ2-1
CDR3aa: CASSIGSYYNEQFF
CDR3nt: TGTGCCAGTAGTATAGGTAGCTATTACAATGAGCAGTTCTTC

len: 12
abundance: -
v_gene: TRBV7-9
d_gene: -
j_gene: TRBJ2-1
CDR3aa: CASGETSNEQFF
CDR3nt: TGTGCCAGCGGGGAGACTAGCAATGAGCAGTTCTTC

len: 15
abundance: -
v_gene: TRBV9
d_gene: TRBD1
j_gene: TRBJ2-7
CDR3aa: CASSPPATGDGEQYF
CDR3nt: TGTGCCAGCAGCCCTCCCGCGACAGGGGATGGCGAGCAGTACTTC

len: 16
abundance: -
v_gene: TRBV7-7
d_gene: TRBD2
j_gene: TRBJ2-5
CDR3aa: CASSLGTSGSRETQYF
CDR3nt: TGTGCCAGCAGCTTGGGGACTAGCGGGAGTCGTGAGACCCAGTACTTC

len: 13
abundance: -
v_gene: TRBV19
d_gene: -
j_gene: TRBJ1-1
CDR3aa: CASSLNSNTEAFF
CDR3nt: TGTGCCAGTAGTCTCAACAGCAACACTGAAGCTTTCTTT

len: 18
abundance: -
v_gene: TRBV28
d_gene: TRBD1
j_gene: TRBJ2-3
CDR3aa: CASSYMGVRDRGSDTQYF
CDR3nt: TGTGCCAGCAGTTATATGGGAGTCCGGGACAGGGGGTCAGATACGCAGTATTTT

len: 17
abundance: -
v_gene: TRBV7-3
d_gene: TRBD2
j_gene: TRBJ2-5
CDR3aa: CASSSLRHSGRQETQYF
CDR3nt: TGTGCCAGCAGCTCCCTCAGGCATAGCGGGCGACAAGAGACCCAGTACTTC

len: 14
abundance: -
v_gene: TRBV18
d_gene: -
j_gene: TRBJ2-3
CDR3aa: CASSPARGTDTQYF
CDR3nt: TGTGCCAGCTCACCGGCAAGGGGCACAGATACGCAGTATTTT

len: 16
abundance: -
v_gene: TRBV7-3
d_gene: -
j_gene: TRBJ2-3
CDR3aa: CASSLSGQLPTDTQYF
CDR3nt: TGTGCCAGCAGCTTAAGCGGACAGCTCCCCACAGATACGCAGTATTTT

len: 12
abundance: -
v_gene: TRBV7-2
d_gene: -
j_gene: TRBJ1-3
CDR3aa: CANSSGGNTIYF
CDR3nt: TGTGCCAACAGCTCAGGGGGAAACACCATATATTTT

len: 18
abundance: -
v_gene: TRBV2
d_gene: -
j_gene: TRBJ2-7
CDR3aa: CASGISGTLASSSYEQYF
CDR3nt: TGTGCCAGCGGGATTTCCGGGACTCTTGCATCTAGCTCCTACGAGCAGTACTTC

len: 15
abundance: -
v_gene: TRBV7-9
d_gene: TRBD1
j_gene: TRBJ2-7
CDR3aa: CASSLPRQGRNEQYF
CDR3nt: TGTGCCAGCAGCTTACCCAGACAGGGTAGGAACGAGCAGTACTTC

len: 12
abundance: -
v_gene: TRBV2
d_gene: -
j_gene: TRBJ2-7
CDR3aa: CASGAVPYEQYF
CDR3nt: TGTGCCAGCGGAGCTGTTCCCTACGAGCAGTACTTC

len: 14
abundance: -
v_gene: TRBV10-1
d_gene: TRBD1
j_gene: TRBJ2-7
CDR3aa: CASSDEDREAEQYF
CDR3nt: TGCGCCAGCAGTGATGAGGACAGGGAGGCCGAGCAGTACTTC

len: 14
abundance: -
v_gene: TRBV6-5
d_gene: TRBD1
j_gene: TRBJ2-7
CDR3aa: CASSPRDRVYEQYF
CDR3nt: TGTGCCAGCAGTCCTCGGGACAGGGTCTACGAGCAGTACTTC

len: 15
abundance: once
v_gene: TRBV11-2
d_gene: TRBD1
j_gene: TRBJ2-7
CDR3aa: CASSLVKRGQHEQYF
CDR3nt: TGTGCCAGCAGCTTGGTGAAGAGGGGGCAACACGAGCAGTACTTC

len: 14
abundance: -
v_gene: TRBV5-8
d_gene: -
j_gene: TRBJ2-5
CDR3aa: CASSLGLLQETQYF
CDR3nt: TGTGCCAGCAGCTTGGGGCTACTACAGGAGACCCAGTACTTC